These T cell receptor beta chains were read from a single sample in a study of vaccination effects on CD4 cells after COVID-19. No antigen has been identified for these receptors. The protocol was immunoSEQ multiplex PCR, while the TCRdb copy is restricted to in-frame clones and leaves out a portion. Of around 70,000 clones listed, around 77% were seen once; the top ten hold approximately 2%. This specimen consisted of CD4+ T cells from PBMCs cultured without peptide, obtained before COVID-19 vaccination. All receptors derive from a human donor who received a COVID-19 vaccine. Both conserved end residues are part of each CDR3. The order of the fields is V gene, clone size, J gene, D gene, CDR3 DNA, CDR3 protein. The D gene is left open where the match is weak. Size tells how often a clone was seen (once, few, many) or the class of an expanded clone, and some rows leave it out.

TRBV12-3/TRBV12-4,-,TRBJ1-3,-,TGTGCCAGCAGACCGACCTCTGGAAACACCATATATTTT,CASRPTSGNTIYF
TRBV11-2,-,TRBJ1-2,-,TGTGCCAGCAGCTTAGATGTTGGGGTGGGGGGCTACACCTTC,CASSLDVGVGGYTF
TRBV24-1,-,TRBJ2-2,TRBD1,TGTGCCACCAGTGAAGGGACAGGGGATCCCGGGGAGCTGTTTTTT,CATSEGTGDPGELFF
TRBV30,-,TRBJ1-2,TRBD1,TGTGCCTGGAGTTGGACAGGGGATCGAGGCTACACCTTC,CAWSWTGDRGYTF
TRBV3-1/TRBV3-2,-,TRBJ2-1,TRBD2,TGTGCCAGCAGGGCAAGCGGGGGGGCTTACTACAATGAGCAGTTCTTC,CASRASGGAYYNEQFF
TRBV28,-,TRBJ2-3,TRBD2,TGTGCCAGCAGCCCACGCCCGGGACTAGCGGGGGGGCGGACAGATACGCAGTATTTT,CASSPRPGLAGGRTDTQYF
TRBV5-1,few,TRBJ2-1,-,TGCGCCAGCAGCTTGGGGACGGTCTACAATGAGCAGTTCTTC,CASSLGTVYNEQFF
TRBV10-2,-,TRBJ2-1,-,TGCGCCAGCAGCCATTTACTGCCAGGGTTGGGGATCAATGAGCAGTTCTTC,CASSHLLPGLGINEQFF
TRBV18,-,TRBJ2-1,TRBD2,TGTGCCAGCTCACCAAGCGGGGGGATCAACAATGAGCAGTTCTTC,CASSPSGGINNEQFF
TRBV5-1,-,TRBJ2-5,TRBD2,TGCGCCAGCAGCCCGGGAGGCGGGACCCAGGAGACCCAGTACTTC,CASSPGGGTQETQYF
TRBV7-9,-,TRBJ2-5,-,TGTGCCAGCAGCCGAGACAGTCAAGAGACCCAGTACTTC,CASSRDSQETQYF
TRBV5-1,few,TRBJ1-5,-,TGCGCCAGCAGCCCGGGACTGCATAGCAATCAGCCCCAGCATTTT,CASSPGLHSNQPQHF
TRBV5-8,-,TRBJ1-1,TRBD1,TGTGCCAGTCCTCACCCTCCGGGACAGCTGAACACTGAAGCTTTCTTT,CASPHPPGQLNTEAFF
TRBV9,-,TRBJ1-1,-,TGTGCCAGCAGCGCGAGGTCTTCAGAGGAAGCTTTCTTT,CASSARSSEEAFF
TRBV5-1,-,TRBJ1-1,-,TGCGCCAGCAGCTCTCGGGTTTTGAACACTGAAGCTTTCTTT,CASSSRVLNTEAFF
TRBV12-3/TRBV12-4,-,TRBJ1-3,-,TGTGCCAGCACTAAAGCCGGGATGGACACCATATATTTT,CASTKAGMDTIYF
TRBV24-1,-,TRBJ2-5,TRBD1,TGTGCCACCAGTGACCTACAGGGGGGCTGGGAGACCCAGTACTTC,CATSDLQGGWETQYF
TRBV2,-,TRBJ2-4,TRBD1,TGTGCCAGCAGCCTGGGACAGTACGGAACCGGGGTAGCCAAAAACATTCAGTACTTC,CASSLGQYGTGVAKNIQYF
TRBV29-1,few,TRBJ2-1,TRBD2,TGCAGCGTTGTTAACCAGCGGGGGTTGAATGAGCAGTTCTTC,CSVVNQRGLNEQFF
TRBV10-2,-,TRBJ2-2,-,TGCGCCAGCCTCATACAGGACACCGGGGAGCTGTTTTTT,CASLIQDTGELFF
TRBV19,-,TRBJ1-1,-,TGTGCCAGTAGTGGGGCAGTGGACACTGAAGCTTTCTTT,CASSGAVDTEAFF
TRBV7-3,-,TRBJ1-1,TRBD1,TGTGCCAGCAGCCGTACAGGGGGCCGCACTGAAGCTTTCTTT,CASSRTGGRTEAFF
TRBV14,-,TRBJ1-4,-,TGTGCCAGCAGCCAAGTATCGGGGGTTGAAAAACTGTTTTTT,CASSQVSGVEKLFF
TRBV5-1,-,TRBJ1-4,TRBD1,TGCGCCAGCAGCTTGGGGGACAGGGGACATAATGAAAAACTGTTTTTT,CASSLGDRGHNEKLFF
TRBV19,-,TRBJ2-3,TRBD2,TGTGCCAGTAGTATTGGGAGGGTTTATACGCAGTATTTT,CASSIGRVYTQYF
TRBV21-1,-,TRBJ2-1,-,TGTGCCAGCAGCAACCCCGGACTAGCGGGGGACCTATCAGGGAATGAGCAGTTCTTC,CASSNPGLAGDLSGNEQFF
TRBV5-1,-,TRBJ1-1,-,TGCGCCAGCAGCTTAGATTCAGGGGACACTGAAGCTTTCTTT,CASSLDSGDTEAFF
TRBV18,-,TRBJ1-1,TRBD1,TGTGCCACCGCGACAGGGGGGAACACTGAAGCTTTCTTT,CATATGGNTEAFF
TRBV11-2,-,TRBJ2-2,-,TGTGCCAGCACATGGGGCCTCCGGGTCAACACCGGGGAGCTGTTTTTT,CASTWGLRVNTGELFF
TRBV6-5,-,TRBJ2-3,-,TGTGCCAGCAGAGGATTGACTAGTCCAGATACGCAGTATTTT,CASRGLTSPDTQYF
TRBV11-2,-,TRBJ2-2,-,TGTGCCAGCAGCTTAAATTTAGCGGCGAACACCGGGGAGCTGTTTTTT,CASSLNLAANTGELFF
TRBV2,once,TRBJ1-4,-,TGTGCCAGCATAGGGACTTGGGATGAAAAACTGTTTTTT,CASIGTWDEKLFF
TRBV3-1/TRBV3-2,-,TRBJ1-1,-,TGTGCCAGCACCCCCCGGGGAGGGCTAAACACTGAAGCTTTCTTT,CASTPRGGLNTEAFF
TRBV19,-,TRBJ2-5,TRBD2,TGTGCCAGTAGTATAGTGGCGGGGGGGCCGGGTGAGACCCAGTACTTC,CASSIVAGGPGETQYF
TRBV2,-,TRBJ1-1,-,TGTGCCAGCAGCGAGGAGGATCCCGGGACTCCTGGTCCCCACACTGAAGCTTTCTTT,CASSEEDPGTPGPHTEAFF
TRBV29-1,few,TRBJ2-5,-,TGCAGCGTTGAAAGTCTCCCGGGACGGAATCAAGAGACCCAGTACTTC,CSVESLPGRNQETQYF
TRBV18,-,TRBJ1-4,-,TGTGCCAGCTCACGAGGGGTCTCAGCGGCAACTAATGAAAAACTGTTTTTT,CASSRGVSAATNEKLFF
TRBV3-1/TRBV3-2,-,TRBJ1-3,-,TGTGCCAGCAGCCAGAGGCTCTTCTCTGGAAACACCATATATTTT,CASSQRLFSGNTIYF
TRBV20-1,once,TRBJ1-4,-,TGCAGTGCCCAGAAGGCCGAAAAACTGTTTTTT,CSAQKAEKLFF
TRBV24-1,-,TRBJ2-3,-,TGTGCCACGGGGAATGGTGGCACAGATACGCAGTATTTT,CATGNGGTDTQYF
TRBV7-2,once,TRBJ1-5,-,TGTGCCAGCAGCACGCGCAGGGGCGGAAATCAGCCCCAGCATTTT,CASSTRRGGNQPQHF
TRBV15,-,TRBJ1-5,TRBD1,TGTGCCACCAGCACCGGGACAGGGGGATATAGCAATCAGCCCCAGCATTTT,CATSTGTGGYSNQPQHF
TRBV9,-,TRBJ2-5,TRBD2,TGTGCCAGCAGCGCCAGACTAGCGGGGGGGCGGGAGACCCAGTACTTC,CASSARLAGGRETQYF
TRBV6-5,-,TRBJ1-2,TRBD1,TGTGCCAGCAGGTCCGGGACAGCCTATGGCTACACCTTC,CASRSGTAYGYTF
TRBV6-5,-,TRBJ1-4,-,TGTGCCAGCAGTTACTCGAATGGGGGGGGTGAAAAACTGTTTTTT,CASSYSNGGGEKLFF
TRBV11-2,-,TRBJ2-2,TRBD2,TGTGCCAGCAGATCCGGGGGGTTATCGGGCACCGGGGAGCTGTTTTTT,CASRSGGLSGTGELFF
TRBV18,-,TRBJ2-5,-,TGTGCCAGCTCACCGCCAAACCAAGAGACCCAGTACTTC,CASSPPNQETQYF
TRBV7-6,-,TRBJ2-1,-,TGTGCCAGCAGCTACGGGGTCGGGGCAATCAGTGAGCAGTTCTTC,CASSYGVGAISEQFF
TRBV21-1,-,TRBJ1-5,-,TGTGCCAGCAGCACAAGGGGGGGGGAGGATCATCAGCCCCAGCATTTT,CASSTRGGEDHQPQHF
TRBV2,-,TRBJ1-2,TRBD1,TGTGCCAGCACGGGGGACAGAGCAAACTATGGCTACACCTTC,CASTGDRANYGYTF
TRBV6-1,-,TRBJ2-3,TRBD2,TGTGCCAGCAGCGAAAGGACTAGCGGGGGCTCAGATACGCAGTATTTT,CASSERTSGGSDTQYF
TRBV5-1,-,TRBJ1-1,-,TGCGCCAGCAGCTCCCAGGACCTAAACACTGAAGCTTTCTTT,CASSSQDLNTEAFF
TRBV18,-,TRBJ2-2,-,TGTGCCAGCTCACCAAGACAACAGACAAACACCGGGGAGCTGTTTTTT,CASSPRQQTNTGELFF
TRBV4-1,-,TRBJ1-1,TRBD1,TGCGCCAGCAGCCAGGACAGGGGGTACACTGAAGCTTTCTTT,CASSQDRGYTEAFF